This entry lists 12 T cell receptor beta chains sequenced from one sample in a study of a mutant IDH1 vaccine in newly diagnosed glioma. The repertoire was sequenced with immunoSEQ multiplex PCR; TCRdb's copy has only in-frame clones and lacks some. The table records about 94,000 clones, roughly 86% of them present only once. Time point defined: week 47, end of study. Mutant IDH1 20-mer peptide, at 300 ug, made up each vaccine dose, with topical imiquimod. The antigens these receptors bind are not known. The specimen comprised PBMCs, sampled from a glioma patient whose treatment included an IDH1 peptide vaccine. Receptor source: a woman aged 45-65 years with glioma.

The sample holds a few counts of this clone. CDR3 DNA: TGTGCCAGCAGTCAGACTGGCAGCTCCTACAATGAGCAGTTCTTC. This codes for CASSQTGSSYNEQFF. The J gene is TRBJ2-1, the V gene TRBV6-5; D uncertain. Germline assignment: CDR1 MNHEY and CDR2 SVGAGI. This CDR3 contains 15 residues. Trimming stripped 5 bases from V and 0 bases from J, with 11 bases between.

CDR3 region: CASSPDRENSPLHF. The CDR3 region has the DNA TGCGCCAGCAGCCCCGACAGGGAGAATTCACCCCTCCACTTT. The gene calls are TRBV5-1 and TRBJ1-6; 7 bases are shared with TRBD1. Germline loops: CDR1 SGHRS, CDR2 YFSETQ. The V segment lost 4 bases and the J segment 7 bases; nucleotides outside the gene matches: 5. The CDR3 runs to 14 residues.

The chain employs TRBV15 and TRBJ1-1; no firm D call. With 6 bases removed from V and 1 base from J, the gap between germline ends came to 9 bases. The CDR3 is made up of 13 amino acids. Germline CDR1 is LNHNV and CDR2 is YYDKDF (reference sequence). DNA of the CDR3: TGTGCCACCAGGGGGTTGGGGAACACTGAAGCTTTCTTT. Its protein product is CATRGLGNTEAFF.

The chain combines TRBV5-1 with TRBJ1-5; TRBD1 agrees at 8 bases. CDR1 is SGHRS, CDR2 YFSETQ, per germline. Trimming at V came to 4 bases and at J to 8 bases, leaving 8 bases not matched to a gene. The CDR3 sequence is 14 residues long. CDR3 sequence: CASSLQGAGEPQHF. The CDR3 DNA reads as TGCGCCAGCAGCCTCCAGGGGGCTGGGGAGCCCCAGCATTTT.

This chain uses TRBV5-4 with TRBJ1-5; D may be TRBD1 (6 bases). V gave up 0 bases and J gave up 3 bases, with 13 bases separating them. The germline CDR1 and CDR2 sequences are SGHNT and YYREEE (reference sequence). The CDR3 is 16 amino acids. The CDR3 region has the DNA TGTGCCAGCAGCTTGGGGGGGGGCGCCTCCAATCAGCCCCAGCATTTT. This sequence encodes CASSLGGGASNQPQHF.

The rearrangement uses TRBV5-1 and TRBJ2-3; D gene ambiguous. Germline V gives CDR1 SGHRS, CDR2 YFSETQ. V was shortened by 0 bases and J by 0 bases, with 11 bases between the two germline ends. This CDR3 is 16 amino acids long. The CDR3 DNA follows: TGCGCCAGCAGCTTGGCCCCAGGTTTAAGCACAGATACGCAGTATTTT. This sequence encodes CASSLAPGLSTDTQYF.

The chain is built from TRBV2 and TRBJ2-7; possibly TRBD1 for D (5 bases). CDR1 and CDR2 (germline): SNHLY, FYNNEI. The CDR3 has 13 amino acids. Trimming removed 11 bases at V and 5 bases at J, with 19 bases between. For the CDR3, the DNA is TGTGCCGGGAACCTAAACAGGATCCACGAGCAGTACTTC. It translates to CAGNLNRIHEQYF. The variable domain in full, completed from reference TRBV2 and TRBJ2-7, reads EPEVTQTPSHQVTQMGQEVILRCVPISNHLYFYWYRQILGQKVEFLVSFYNNEISEKSEIFDDQFSVERPDGSNFTLKIRSTKLEDSAMYFCAGNLNRIHEQYFGPGTRLTVT.

This clone was seen only once. V gene TRBV5-1 combines with J gene TRBJ2-3; TRBD1 might be the D (6 bases). This CDR3 is built from 13 residues. Germline loops: CDR1 SGHRS, CDR2 YFSETQ. The V end lost 3 bases, the J end lost 4 bases, and 9 bases lay between the germline ends. The CDR3 reads CASSWTVSDTQYF. CDR3 sequence (DNA): TGCGCCAGCAGCTGGACAGTATCAGATACGCAGTATTTT.

V usage is TRBV14 and J usage is TRBJ1-3; D unresolved. Germline V gives CDR1 SGHDN, CDR2 FVKESK. The CDR3 has 14 residues. V shed 0 bases and J shed 5 bases, with 8 bases lying between them. CDR3 coding DNA: TGTGCCAGCAGCCAAGACCGGTCCCGAAACACCATATATTTT. This encodes CASSQDRSRNTIYF.

The genes are TRBV7-3 and TRBJ1-2; no clear D. The V gene's germline CDR1 is SGHTA and CDR2 FQGTGA. Trimming took 0 bases from V and 9 from J, leaving 5 bases between them. The CDR3 has 11 amino acids. The CDR3 DNA follows: TGTGCCAGCAGCTTAACAGGAAGCTACACCTTC. The encoded protein is CASSLTGSYTF.

A few counts support this clone. This chain uses TRBV19 with TRBJ1-5, with D possibly TRBD1 on 6 matching bases. V was trimmed by 1 base and J by 8 bases, leaving 18 bases between them. The CDR3 length is 16 residues. Germline V gives CDR1 LNHDA, CDR2 SQIVND (reference sequence). The CDR3 coding sequence is TGTGCCAGTAGTATAGGCGCCGGACAGTCCGATAAGCCCCAGCATTTT. Translating gives CASSIGAGQSDKPQHF. Drawing the rest from reference TRBV19 and TRBJ1-5, the complete variable domain is DGGITQSPKYLFRKEGQNVTLSCEQNLNHDAMYWYRQDPGQGLRLIYYSQIVNDFQKGDIAEGYSVSREKKESFPLTVTSAQKNPTAFYLCASSIGAGQSDKPQHFGDGTRLSIL.

The chain links TRBV30 to TRBJ1-5; D ambiguous. Trimming took 0 bases from V and 4 from J, leaving 10 bases between them. The CDR3 has 14 residues. Germline V gene lookup returns CDR1 GTSNPN and CDR2 SVGIG (reference sequence). CDR3 loop: CAWSVLQSNQPQHF. In DNA form, the CDR3 reads TGTGCCTGGAGTGTACTACAGTCAAATCAGCCCCAGCATTTT.